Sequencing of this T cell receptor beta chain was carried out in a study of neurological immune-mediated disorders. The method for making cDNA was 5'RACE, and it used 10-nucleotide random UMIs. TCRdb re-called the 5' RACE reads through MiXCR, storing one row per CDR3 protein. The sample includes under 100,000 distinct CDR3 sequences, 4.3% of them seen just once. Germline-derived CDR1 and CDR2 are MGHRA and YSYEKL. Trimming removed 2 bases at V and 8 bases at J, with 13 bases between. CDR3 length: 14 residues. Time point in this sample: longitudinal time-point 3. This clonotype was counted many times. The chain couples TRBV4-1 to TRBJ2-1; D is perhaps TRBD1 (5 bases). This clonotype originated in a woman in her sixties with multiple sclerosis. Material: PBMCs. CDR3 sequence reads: CASSQPTGVDEQFF. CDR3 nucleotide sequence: TGCGCCAGCAGCCAACCTACAGGAGTGGATGAGCAGTTCTTC.